The next 13 T cell receptor beta chains were all read from a single sample in a study of blood T cells in healthy people across ages (dated by TCRdb to the mid-2010s). The method was 5' RACE. Instrument used: Illumina HiSeq 2500. A second PCR of about 6 to 11 cycles was run with a J-beta primer mix and a sample-barcoded 5' primer. TCRdb reran the public reads through fastp at Q25 and MiXCR, keeping productive beta chains. Entries that share a CDR3 protein sequence are merged under the most common genes and DNA. The sample table shows almost 550,000 distinct CDR3 sequences, and under 30% are seen once. The top ten constitute around 10% of the sample. These data were likewise used in another study, on T cells of mothers and their children.

Sequenced: blood. These receptor sequences come from a boy aged 5-17 years in good health.

This clonotype was counted only a few times. The rearrangement links TRBV20-1 to TRBJ2-7; 12 bases fit TRBD2. V shed 2 bases, J shed 3 bases, and the junction held 8 bases outside the gene matches. The CDR3 has 16 amino acids. The V gene's germline CDR1 is DFQATT and CDR2 SNEGSKA (reference sequence). CDR3: CSARPGTSGPRYEQYF. The DNA of the CDR3 is TGCAGTGCTAGACCAGGGACTAGCGGGCCCCGCTACGAGCAGTACTTC.

The chain links TRBV3-1 to TRBJ2-3; TRBD2 aligns across 13 bases. The CDR3 runs 17 residues. Trimming cost V 1 base and J 3 bases; bases outside gene matches: 4. CDR1 is LGHDT, CDR2 YNNKEL, per germline (reference sequence). The CDR3, as DNA: TGTGCCAGCAGCCAAGGGACTAGCGGGAGTAGTACAGATACGCAGTATTTT. Its protein is CASSQGTSGSSTDTQYF.

This clonotype was found a few times. The V gene is TRBV2, the J gene TRBJ1-4, with TRBD1 identical over 10 bases. With V trimmed by 7 bases and J by 0 bases, 2 bases remained unmatched. The germline V gene encodes CDR1 SNHLY and CDR2 FYNNEI. The CDR3 sequence is 15 residues long. CDR3 residues: CASTGQGATNEKLFF. The CDR3 bases are TGTGCCAGCACCGGACAGGGGGCAACTAATGAAAAACTGTTTTTT.

V gene TRBV20-1 combines with J gene TRBJ1-4; D unresolved. Germline V gene data show CDR1 as DFQATT and CDR2 as SNEGSKA (reference sequence). Trimming pared 0 bases from V and 7 bases from J, leaving 12 bases between. The CDR3 loop spans 14 amino acids. The CDR3 nucleotides read TGCAGTGCTAGAGATGGGTCGGTAGGTGAAAAACTGTTTTTT. It encodes CSARDGSVGEKLFF.

This clonotype was detected a few times. This chain links TRBV7-8 with TRBJ2-5; D unresolved. The DNA matches TRBJ2-7 better at its end, which makes the J call doubtful. The CDR3 totals 13 residues. Germline V CDR1 and CDR2: SGHVS, FQNEAQ. The CDR3 reads CASSPQEVGEQYF. As DNA, the CDR3 is TGTGCCAGCAGCCCCCAGGAAGTCGGCGAGCAGTACTTC.

The sample holds many counts of this clonotype. The J gene is TRBJ2-7, the V gene TRBV9; possible D gene TRBD1, 6 bases. The CDR3 is made up of 12 amino acids. Trimming took 4 bases from V and 6 from J, leaving 11 bases between them. Germline CDR1 SGDLS, CDR2 YYNGEE. CDR3 nucleotides: TGTGCCAGCAGCTTACAGGGTGGCGAGCAGTACTTC. Its protein is CASSLQGGEQYF.

The rearrangement joins TRBV6-2 or TRBV6-3 to TRBJ2-5, with D possibly matching TRBD1 (5 bases). From germline, CDR1 is MNHEY and CDR2 SVGEGT. Trimming removed 5 bases from V and 1 base from J, with 11 bases in between. The CDR3 covers 14 residues. The CDR3 reads CASSPRQTQETQYF. CDR3 DNA sequence: TGTGCCAGCAGTCCAAGACAGACCCAAGAGACCCAGTACTTC.

This clonotype was counted between two and nine times. The gene calls are TRBV7-6 and TRBJ1-6; D is unclear. This CDR3 has 15 residues. Germline V gene lookup returns CDR1 SGHVS and CDR2 FNYEAQ. Trimming removed 5 bases from V and 10 bases from J, with 18 bases in between. CDR3 in DNA: TGTGCCAGCAGCCCTCGGGGTAGGCGGTGGTCACCCCTCCACTTT. It specifies CASSPRGRRWSPLHF.

This clonotype has more than one count but fewer than ten. The chain has TRBV15 and TRBJ2-7, with 9 bases identical to TRBD1. This CDR3 has 14 amino acids. With 0 bases clipped from V and 6 bases from J, the junction kept 3 bases outside the gene matches. CDR1 LNHNV and CDR2 YYDKDF come from the germline V gene (reference sequence). The CDR3 loop reads CATSRDGTGSEQYF. CDR3 DNA sequence: TGTGCCACCAGCAGAGATGGGACAGGGAGCGAGCAGTACTTC.

This clonotype was detected only a few times. The chain recombines TRBV7-2 with TRBJ1-2; D is ambiguous. V was shortened by 5 bases and J by 4 bases, with 5 bases between the two germline ends. The CDR3 contains 11 residues. Germline values: CDR1 SGHTA, CDR2 FQGNSA. In DNA form, the CDR3 reads TGTGCCAGCAGCATCTCCTATGGCTACACCTTC. Amino acids: CASSISYGYTF.

This chain joins TRBV2 and TRBJ2-5, with D perhaps matching TRBD2 (7 bases). Near its end, the DNA agrees better with TRBJ2-1, so the J call may be wrong. Germline CDR1 is SNHLY and CDR2 is FYNNEI. The CDR3 is made up of 15 amino acids. CDR3 sequence: CATTAGRGGYNEQFF. DNA for the CDR3: TGTGCCACCACAGCGGGGAGAGGGGGATACAATGAGCAGTTCTTC.

The CDR3 nucleotides read TGCAGTGCTCTAAAATATCAATCAGGAGCTTTCTTT. Its translation: CSALKYQSGAFF. The J gene is TRBJ1-1, the V gene TRBV20-1; D remains ambiguous. V lost 5 bases and J 10 bases, leaving 17 bases between the germline ends. The V gene's germline CDR1 is DFQATT and CDR2 SNEGSKA (reference sequence). This CDR3 has 12 residues.

This chain links TRBV6-5 with TRBJ2-2, with D perhaps matching TRBD2 (6 bases). Germline assignment: CDR1 MNHEY and CDR2 SVGAGI. The V gene lost 0 bases and the J gene lost 5 bases, with 22 bases spanning the gap. This CDR3 is 19 amino acids long. CDR3 amino acids: CASSYSSTPSGVETGELFF. The CDR3 DNA sequence: TGTGCCAGCAGTTACTCGAGTACCCCTTCGGGGGTGGAGACCGGGGAGCTGTTTTTT.